This T cell receptor beta chain was sequenced for a study of cytomegalovirus exposure and HLA in healthy donors. Study-wide findings and caveats: The likely explanation for a cluster of highly shared sequence variants was sequencing artifact. TCR beta chains numbering some 160 were designated cytomegalovirus-associated. Among the most significant clusters, several appeared linked to common viral pathogens in a later analysis.

J gave up 1 base and V 5 bases, and 5 bases lay outside the gene matches. The CDR3 spans 16 residues. CDR1 is GTSNPN and CDR2 is SVGIG in the germline V gene (reference sequence). The PCR was carried out with 60 Vbeta primers and 13 Jbeta primers. The table came from immunoSEQ multiplex PCR; TCRdb's copy has only in-frame clones and leaves some out. This table holds hundreds of thousands of clones, 76% found once. This clone occurred once. Antigen specificity is unknown. The V call is TRBV30, the J call TRBJ2-3; 14 nucleotides align to TRBD2. Sequenced sample: PBMCs. The origin of this receptor is a young man in good health and CMV-seronegative. The CDR3 bases are TGTGCCTGGGGGACTAGCGGGAGCAGTGGCACAGATACGCAGTATTTT. Encoded protein: CAWGTSGSSGTDTQYF.